These 3 T cell receptor beta chains originate from one sample sequenced in a study of blood T cell repertoires in COVID-19. This table comes from immunoSEQ multiplex PCR, and its TCRdb copy is limited to in-frame clones, with some not included. The profile shows fewer than 350,000 clones, 89% of them singletons. Sample: PBMCs or T cells enriched from blood (not recorded which). The receptors here all came from a woman aged 35 to 49 who had recovered from COVID-19.

The chain has TRBV5-1 and TRBJ1-5; D possibly corresponds to TRBD1 (6 bases). The CDR3 spans 14 residues. CDR1 and CDR2 (germline): SGHRS, YFSETQ. Trimming took off 3 bases at V and 6 bases at J, with 13 bases between the two ends. As DNA, the CDR3 is TGCGCCAGCAGCTCCACGGGGGGCACTCAGCCCCAGCATTTT. Encoded protein: CASSSTGGTQPQHF.

The CDR3 is CASSFGQAYGYTF. In nucleotides, the CDR3 is TGTGCCAGCAGCTTTGGACAGGCCTATGGCTACACCTTC. The rearrangement joins TRBV5-4 to TRBJ1-2; 7 nucleotides agree with TRBD1. The CDR3 totals 13 residues. V gave up 2 bases and J gave up 4 bases; unmatched junction bases: 2. In germline, CDR1 is SGHNT, CDR2 YYREEE (reference sequence).

The sample holds one count of this clone. The V call is TRBV19, the J call TRBJ1-2, with 8 bases lining up with TRBD1. Germline assignment: CDR1 LNHDA and CDR2 SQIVND (reference sequence). The CDR3 has 14 residues. The V and J ends lost 2 bases and 5 bases, in that order; junction bases with no gene match: 4. The CDR3 nucleotides read TGTGCCAGTAGTATACGACAGGGGAGGTATGGCTACACCTTC. Its protein is CASSIRQGRYGYTF.